Presented here are 27 T cell receptor beta chains from one specimen sequenced in a study of cytomegalovirus exposure and HLA in healthy donors. PCR used 60 Vbeta primers and 13 Jbeta primers. Here immunoSEQ multiplex PCR was the method, and the copy in TCRdb shows in-frame clones only, minus some. Of under 250,000 clones listed, around 80% are singletons. The source material was PBMCs. These receptors came from a man aged 25-45 years in good health and CMV-seronegative.

Remarks on this clone: The same CDR3 can be traced to other DNA sequences in this sample. V and J are TRBV28 and TRBJ2-7; maybe TRBD1 (5 bases). V lost 5 bases to trimming and J lost 1 base, with 18 bases between them. This CDR3 has 16 amino acids. Per germline, CDR1 MDHEN and CDR2 SYDVKM. The CDR3 DNA follows: TGTGCCAGCAGTCCTTTGGGGCAGGGTCCTTCCTACGAGCAGTACTTC. Its protein product is CASSPLGQGPSYEQYF.

The chain uses TRBV20-1 and TRBJ1-2; no clear D gene. Per the germline V gene, CDR1 is DFQATT and CDR2 is SNEGSKA (reference sequence). The CDR3 loop spans 11 amino acids. V was shortened by 3 bases and J by 8 bases, with 10 bases between the two germline ends. CDR3 amino acids: CSASDLRGYTF. The DNA for the CDR3 is TGCAGTGCTAGCGACCTGCGGGGCTACACCTTC.

Ten or more counts support this clone. The chain couples TRBV5-1 to TRBJ2-7; possible D gene TRBD1, 5 bases. Trimming cost V 1 base and J 6 bases, with 14 bases left between them. The CDR3 contains 14 residues. Germline CDR1 and CDR2: SGHRS and YFSETQ. The CDR3 coding sequence is TGCGCCAGCAGCTTGCCGTCGGGTCAGGGCGAGCAGTACTTC. It specifies CASSLPSGQGEQYF.

Written as DNA, the CDR3 is TGTGCCAGCAGTGAGGGAGGCCCCGGGGGTGAAGCTTTCTTT. It encodes CASSEGGPGGEAFF. This chain joins TRBV2 and TRBJ1-1, with TRBD1 as a possible D gene (5 bases). Trimming shortened V by 3 bases and J by 7 bases, and 15 bases separated the two germline ends. The CDR3 has 14 amino acids. Germline CDR1 is SNHLY and CDR2 is FYNNEI.

V gene TRBV29-1 combines with J gene TRBJ2-7; 9 bases are a match to TRBD2. Germline assignment: CDR1 SQVTM and CDR2 ANQGSEA. J gave up 1 base and V 6 bases, and 7 bases lay outside the gene matches. This CDR3 region has 14 residues. The CDR3 here is CSVRRAGGSYEQYF. CDR3 bases: TGCAGCGTCCGGAGGGCGGGAGGGTCCTACGAGCAGTACTTC.

The chain joins TRBV5-1 to TRBJ1-3; TRBD1 matches at 10 bases. Germline CDR1 and CDR2: SGHRS and YFSETQ. The V gene end was trimmed by 1 base and the J gene end by 4 bases; junction bases not matched to a gene: 11. CDR3 size: 18 residues. This chain's CDR3 is CASSLTSGQGVTGNTIYF. CDR3 DNA: TGCGCCAGCAGCTTGACGTCTGGACAGGGGGTTACAGGAAACACCATATATTTT.

The rearrangement links TRBV28 to TRBJ1-1; 7 bases agree with TRBD1. The germline V gene has CDR1 MDHEN and CDR2 SYDVKM. The length of the CDR3 is 13 residues. The junction had 2 bases not matched to a gene; V was cut back by 3 bases and J by 4 bases. CDR3 in amino acids: CASSFRQGTEAFF. The CDR3, as DNA: TGTGCCAGCAGTTTCCGACAGGGCACTGAAGCTTTCTTT.

This clone was found a few times. V is TRBV6-4 and J is TRBJ2-7, with TRBD1 as a possible D gene (6 bases). The CDR3 is 15 residues long. Germline lookup yields CDR1 MRHNA and CDR2 SNTAGT. V lost 9 bases, J lost 9 bases, and 27 bases lay in between. This chain's CDR3 is CASSSPGTNNPWQYF. CDR3 nucleotide sequence: TGTGCCAGTTCTTCCCCCGGGACAAACAATCCCTGGCAGTACTTC.

The chain uses TRBV15 and TRBJ1-1, with a weak D call TRBD1 (6 bases). This CDR3 is 16 amino acids long. V shed 5 bases and J shed 1 base, with 17 bases lying between them. The germline V gene has CDR1 LNHNV and CDR2 YYDKDF (reference sequence). In nucleotides, the CDR3 is TGTGCCACCAGCCCACACGGCAGGGGATGGAACACTGAAGCTTTCTTT. Translated, it gives CATSPHGRGWNTEAFF.

The chain's CDR3 is CASSPLLERAIYEQYF. The CDR3, as DNA: TGTGCCAGCAGCCCTCTTTTGGAGCGGGCAATCTACGAGCAGTACTTC. V and J are TRBV27 and TRBJ2-7; the D gene is possibly TRBD2 (6 bases). CDR3 size: 16 residues. Trimming shortened V by 6 bases and J by 3 bases, and 21 bases separated the two germline ends. Germline CDR1 and CDR2: MNHEY and SMNVEV (reference sequence).

Comment on this clone: Sequence at one end of the junction differs from germline and may be a read error. The chain combines TRBV18 with TRBJ2-7; 10 bases are shared with TRBD2. The germline CDR1 and CDR2 sequences are KGHSH and LQKENI. The CDR3 has 14 residues. In nucleotides, the CDR3 is TGCGCCAGCTCACCAGCTAGCGGGAGCTTCGGGCAGTACTTC. Translating gives CASSPASGSFGQYF.

The genes are TRBV7-6 and TRBJ1-1, with D possibly being TRBD1 (6 bases). The germline V gene encodes CDR1 SGHVS and CDR2 FNYEAQ. CDR3 length: 16 amino acids. Trimming cost V 5 bases and J 0 bases, with 16 bases left between them. CDR3 nucleotides: TGTGCCAGCAGCCAAAATAGACAGGAGATGAACACTGAAGCTTTCTTT. This translates into CASSQNRQEMNTEAFF.

This clone was found once. The J gene is TRBJ2-7, the V gene TRBV29-1, with TRBD2 identical over 14 bases. Germline assignment: CDR1 SQVTM and CDR2 ANQGSEA. The CDR3 covers 16 residues. The CDR3 loop reads CSGAGGGLAGVSEQYF. The CDR3 DNA reads TGCAGTGGCGCCGGCGGGGGACTAGCGGGAGTAAGCGAGCAGTACTTC.

The chain carries TRBV13 and TRBJ2-3; TRBD2 aligns across 7 bases. The CDR3 is 14 amino acids. Germline CDR1 PRHDT, CDR2 FYEKMQ (reference sequence). J was trimmed by 2 bases and V by 5 bases; bases with no gene match: 4. CDR3 residues: CASSPGTITDTQYF. CDR3 nucleotide sequence: TGTGCCAGCAGCCCAGGGACTATCACAGATACGCAGTATTTT.

In DNA, the CDR3 is TGTGCCAGCAGCTTGGGACAGGGCCCCAATGAGCAGTTCTTC. This translates into CASSLGQGPNEQFF. This chain uses TRBV7-3 with TRBJ2-1; 9 nucleotides line up with TRBD1. J was trimmed by 6 bases and V by 3 bases; bases with no gene match: 3. The CDR3 totals 14 residues. Germline loops: CDR1 SGHTA, CDR2 FQGTGA.

This rearrangement joins TRBV19 to TRBJ1-2; D perhaps matches TRBD1 (6 bases). V lost 9 bases and J lost 8, with 19 bases in between. Germline V gene sequence: CDR1 LNHDA, CDR2 SQIVND (reference sequence). This CDR3 comprises 13 residues. CDR3 residues: CASLVTPTGGYTF. CDR3 nucleotides: TGTGCCAGCCTCGTAACACCGACAGGAGGCTACACCTTC.

There are a few counts of this clone. The chain combines TRBV25-1 with TRBJ2-6, with 9 bases fitting TRBD2. CDR1 MGHDK and CDR2 SYGVNS come from the germline V gene. V lost 1 base, J lost 1 base, and 5 bases stayed unmatched. This CDR3 contains 18 residues. The CDR3 region is CASSELGGRASGANVLTF. The CDR3 DNA sequence: TGTGCCAGCAGTGAATTGGGCGGGAGGGCATCTGGGGCCAACGTCCTGACTTTC.

This chain uses TRBV6-5 with TRBJ2-1; 11 bases fit TRBD2. Losses at the gene ends were 5 bases for V and 13 bases for J; bases not matched to a gene: 4. CDR3 length equals 12 residues. CDR1 MNHEY and CDR2 SVGAGI come from the germline V gene. The CDR3 is CASSPLAGAQFF. The CDR3 nucleotides are TGTGCCAGCAGTCCACTAGCGGGAGCACAGTTCTTC.

The V and J genes are TRBV6-5 and TRBJ2-7, with D perhaps matching TRBD1 (5 bases). The V gene lost 5 bases and the J gene lost 2 bases, with 10 bases spanning the gap. The CDR3 loop spans 13 amino acids. CDR1 and CDR2 from the germline V gene are MNHEY and SVGAGI. DNA for the CDR3: TGTGCCAGCAGTGGCACAGGAACCTACGAGCAGTACTTC. Amino acid sequence: CASSGTGTYEQYF.

This clone was seen only a few times. This chain connects TRBV6-5 to TRBJ2-5; 8 nucleotides match TRBD2. The CDR3 has 16 amino acids. The trim removed 0 bases at V and 6 bases at J, leaving 9 bases unmatched. CDR1 and CDR2 (germline): MNHEY, SVGAGI. The CDR3 protein is CASSYSKWRGAKTQYF. The CDR3, as DNA: TGTGCCAGCAGTTACTCTAAGTGGCGGGGGGCGAAGACCCAGTACTTC.

A few counts support this clone. The J gene is TRBJ1-4, the V gene TRBV6-5; 7 bases agree with TRBD1. Looked up from germline, CDR1 is MNHEY and CDR2 is SVGAGI. V shed 6 bases, J shed 7 bases, and the junction held 11 bases outside the gene matches. The CDR3 covers 15 residues. The CDR3 spells CASRQGTTTGEKLFF. The CDR3 bases are TGTGCCAGCAGACAGGGGACCACTACCGGTGAAAAACTGTTTTTT.

J is TRBJ2-7 and V is TRBV5-6; D is unresolved. V was trimmed by 6 bases and J by 3 bases, leaving 16 bases between them. CDR3 size: 14 residues. From germline, CDR1 is SGHDT and CDR2 YYEEEE. CDR3 DNA: TGTGCCAGCAACGAGGTAGGCATCCTCTACGAGCAGTACTTC. Translated, it gives CASNEVGILYEQYF. The whole variable domain, filled in from reference TRBV5-6 and TRBJ2-7, reads DAGVTQSPTHLIKTRGQQVTLRCSPKSGHDTVSWYQQALGQGPQFIFQYYEEEERQRGNFPDRFSGHQFPNYSSELNVNALLLGDSALYLCASNEVGILYEQYFGPGTRLTVT.

V gene TRBV18 combines with J gene TRBJ1-5; D may be TRBD1 (5 bases). Per the germline V gene, CDR1 is KGHSH and CDR2 is LQKENI. This CDR3 contains 16 residues. Trimming took off 3 bases at V and 2 bases at J, with 14 bases between the two ends. The CDR3 region has the DNA TGTGCCAGCTCACCGACAGCTCGTGGGGGCAATCAGCCCCAGCATTTT. This translates into CASSPTARGGNQPQHF.

This chain connects TRBV10-1 to TRBJ2-7, with 8 bases aligning to TRBD2. Germline CDR1 and CDR2: WNHNN and SYGVQD (reference sequence). V shed 8 bases and J 4 bases; nucleotides not matched to a gene: 7. The CDR3 contains 13 residues. In DNA form, the CDR3 reads TGCGCCAGCGCGCCGGGAGGGGGATACGAGCAGTACTTC. Translated, it gives CASAPGGGYEQYF.

This sequence joins TRBV5-6 and TRBJ1-2, with D possibly TRBD1 on 5 matching bases. CDR3 length: 15 amino acids. V was shortened by 4 bases and J by 2 bases, with 15 bases between the two germline ends. Germline values: CDR1 SGHDT, CDR2 YYEEEE. This CDR3 reads CASSPPGGVNYGYTF. DNA for the CDR3: TGTGCCAGCAGCCCCCCGGGGGGGGTCAACTATGGCTACACCTTC. The full variable domain, with the rest looked up from reference TRBV5-6 and TRBJ1-2, is DAGVTQSPTHLIKTRGQQVTLRCSPKSGHDTVSWYQQALGQGPQFIFQYYEEEERQRGNFPDRFSGHQFPNYSSELNVNALLLGDSALYLCASSPPGGVNYGYTFGSGTRLTVV.

The chain is built from TRBV6-5 and TRBJ2-7, with 8 bases identical to TRBD1. V was clipped by 4 bases and J by 2 bases; unmatched bases: 10. Per germline, CDR1 MNHEY and CDR2 SVGAGI. The CDR3 totals 16 residues. This chain's CDR3 is CASSSPRQGAPYEQYF. CDR3 bases: TGTGCCAGCAGTTCTCCCCGCCAGGGGGCTCCCTACGAGCAGTACTTC.

The genes are TRBV5-4 and TRBJ2-1; 13 nucleotides match TRBD2. Germline V gives CDR1 SGHNT, CDR2 YYREEE (reference sequence). V dropped 4 bases and J dropped 5; count of bases not matched to a gene: 3. The CDR3 is 15 amino acids. The CDR3 here is CASSEGLAGHNEQFF. The CDR3 bases are TGTGCCAGCAGCGAGGGACTAGCGGGACACAATGAGCAGTTCTTC.